The 28 T cell receptor beta chains below come from one sample, sequenced in a study of T cell changes during pregnancy in multiple sclerosis. Some clones are missing from TCRdb's copy, which holds only in-frame ones; the method was immunoSEQ multiplex PCR. The table lists 26,000 or so clones, around nine tenths of them singletons, with under 8.5% in the top ten. The sample here was CD8+ T cells from peripheral blood mononuclear cells, taken in the second trimester of pregnancy. The receptor set was obtained from a female donor with multiple sclerosis, enrolled in a pregnancy study.

V gene TRBV4-3 combines with J gene TRBJ2-4; D remains ambiguous. Germline V gene sequence: CDR1 LGHNA, CDR2 YSLEER. CDR3 length: 17 residues. V lost 0 bases, J lost 1 base, and 13 bases lay in between. CDR3 nucleotides: TGCGCCAGCAGCCAAGATGCTAGTGGGTTTGCCAAAAACATTCAGTACTTC. Encoded protein: CASSQDASGFAKNIQYF.

This clone was observed a single time. A read error may account for a junction end that differs from germline. The chain links TRBV20-1 to TRBJ2-7; 8 nucleotides agree with TRBD2. The CDR3 is 11 amino acids. The germline V gene encodes CDR1 DFQATT and CDR2 SNEGSKA (reference sequence). DNA of the CDR3: TGCAGTGCTAGACCCAGCGGGGGCTCGATCTTC. Encoded protein: CSARPSGGSIF.

The chain couples TRBV6-5 to TRBJ1-2, with D possibly matching TRBD1 (5 bases). Per germline, CDR1 MNHEY and CDR2 SVGAGI. The CDR3 has 12 amino acids. V lost 6 bases and J lost 1, with 6 bases in between. CDR3 DNA: TGTGCCAGCAGGACAGTTAACTATGGCTACACCTTC. This sequence encodes CASRTVNYGYTF.

The chain couples TRBV10-2 to TRBJ2-5; 8 bases match TRBD2. The length of the CDR3 is 13 residues. Germline CDR1 WSHSY, CDR2 SAAADI. With 10 bases clipped from V and 1 base from J, the junction kept 5 bases outside the gene matches. DNA of the CDR3: TGCGCCAATGCACGGGGGGGCCAAGAGACCCAGTACTTC. Translating gives CANARGGQETQYF.

The rearrangement uses TRBV11-2 and TRBJ2-7; a possible D gene is TRBD2 (6 bases). Germline CDR1 SGHAT, CDR2 FQNNGV. This CDR3 has 15 amino acids. The ends were cut back, 0 bases at V and 3 bases at J, with 12 bases in the middle. CDR3 coding DNA: TGTGCCAGCAGCTTAGATCGGGGGAGACTCTACGAGCAGTACTTC. As protein: CASSLDRGRLYEQYF.

This chain links TRBV4-3 with TRBJ2-5, with TRBD1 matching over 8 bases. Unmatched junction bases numbered 7, after V lost 1 base and J lost 3 bases. The CDR3 extends over 16 amino acids. Germline lookup yields CDR1 LGHNA and CDR2 YSLEER. The CDR3 region has the DNA TGCGCCAGCAGCCAAGTTTGGACAGGGCCAAAAGAGACCCAGTACTTC. It is translated as CASSQVWTGPKETQYF.

The rearrangement joins TRBV6-1 to TRBJ2-7; TRBD1 is a possible D gene (7 bases). In germline, CDR1 is MNHNS, CDR2 SASEGT. V shed 5 bases and J shed 2 bases, with 13 bases lying between them. This CDR3 has 14 residues. The CDR3 DNA reads TGTGCCAGCAGTATCCAGGGGGAGGCCTACGAGCAGTACTTC. Its protein is CASSIQGEAYEQYF.

This chain joins TRBV9 and TRBJ2-1; 8 positions match TRBD1. The germline V gene encodes CDR1 SGDLS and CDR2 YYNGEE. This CDR3 is built from 12 residues. V was clipped by 3 bases and J by 10 bases; unmatched bases: 3. As DNA, the CDR3 is TGTGCCAGCAGCGATTACAGGGGGGAGCAGTTCTTC. It yields the protein CASSDYRGEQFF.

The V and J genes are TRBV28 and TRBJ2-1; the D gene is possibly TRBD1 (6 bases). Germline CDR1 reads MDHEN; CDR2 reads SYDVKM. V lost 2 bases and J 7 bases, leaving 15 bases between the germline ends. There are 15 residues in the CDR3. DNA for the CDR3: TGTGCCAGCAGTTTAGAGGACAGTTTCATGAATGAGCAGTTCTTC. Protein sequence: CASSLEDSFMNEQFF.

This clone was recorded only once. The chain joins TRBV5-1 to TRBJ2-3, with 9 bases lining up with TRBD2. The germline V gene has CDR1 SGHRS and CDR2 YFSETQ. The CDR3 is made up of 18 amino acids. Trimming cost V 3 bases and J 5 bases; bases outside gene matches: 16. DNA for the CDR3: TGCGCCAGCAGCTCCCCCCTACGATATAGCGGGGGTTTAGATACGCAGTATTTT. It codes for CASSSPLRYSGGLDTQYF.

This clone was recorded once. The rearrangement uses TRBV7-2 and TRBJ2-1, with D maybe TRBD1 (6 bases). Germline V lookup: CDR1 SGHTA, CDR2 FQGNSA. The CDR3 loop spans 15 amino acids. The ends were cut back, 4 bases at V and 0 bases at J, with 10 bases in the middle. DNA for the CDR3: TGTGCCAGCAGCTCCAGGGGCGGCTCCTACAATGAGCAGTTCTTC. It encodes CASSSRGGSYNEQFF.

The chain uses TRBV6-1 and TRBJ2-3; TRBD2 matches at 9 bases. CDR1 and CDR2 (germline): MNHNS, SASEGT. This CDR3 is built from 15 residues. V gave up 0 bases and J gave up 4 bases; unmatched junction bases: 2. The CDR3 protein is CASSEATSGADTQYF. CDR3 nucleotide sequence: TGTGCCAGCAGTGAAGCGACTAGCGGCGCAGATACGCAGTATTTT.

The rearrangement links TRBV11-2 to TRBJ1-2, with unresolved D. This CDR3 comprises 14 residues. The V end lost 4 bases, the J end lost 5 bases, and 14 bases lay between the germline ends. Germline CDR1 is SGHAT and CDR2 is FQNNGV. The CDR3 nucleotides are TGTGCCAGCAGCTCCCGACCGACTACTTATGGCTACACCTTC. This gives the protein CASSSRPTTYGYTF.

The chain has TRBV7-8 and TRBJ2-7; no reliable D call. The CDR3 runs to 18 residues. Germline assignment: CDR1 SGHVS and CDR2 FQNEAQ. Trimming left V 5 bases short and J 2 bases short, with 25 bases between. The CDR3: CASSTPTRGQYIAYEQYF. CDR3 coding DNA: TGTGCCAGCAGCACGCCCACGCGCGGCCAGTACATCGCCTACGAGCAGTACTTC.

V is TRBV27 and J is TRBJ1-2; 8 nucleotides agree with TRBD1. The CDR3 has 15 amino acids. CDR1 is MNHEY, CDR2 SMNVEV, per germline (reference sequence). With 2 bases clipped from V and 6 bases from J, the junction kept 8 bases outside the gene matches. The CDR3 sequence: CASSLLTGEVHGYTF. The CDR3 region has the DNA TGTGCCAGCAGTTTACTGACAGGGGAGGTGCATGGCTACACCTTC.

This clone was seen more than once but under ten times. CDR3 in amino acids: CSVGHRLGREQYF. Written as DNA, the CDR3 is TGCAGCGTTGGGCACAGGTTGGGGAGGGAGCAGTACTTC. The gene calls are TRBV29-1 and TRBJ2-7; possible D gene TRBD2, 6 bases. In germline, CDR1 is SQVTM, CDR2 ANQGSEA. The CDR3 is made up of 13 amino acids. Trimming took off 4 bases at V and 7 bases at J, with 17 bases between the two ends.

Remarks on this clone: Germline is not matched at one junction end, which may reflect a read error. J is TRBJ2-7 and V is TRBV7-7; maybe TRBD2 (5 bases). Germline assignment: CDR1 SSHAT and CDR2 FNYEAQ (reference sequence). The CDR3 runs 14 residues. This CDR3 reads CASSLYAGSYEQYF. The CDR3 bases are TGTGCTAGCAGCTTATATGCGGGTTCCTACGAGCAGTACTTC.

The chain combines TRBV29-1 with TRBJ1-1; D possibly corresponds to TRBD1 (5 bases). This CDR3 comprises 12 residues. Germline CDR1 SQVTM, CDR2 ANQGSEA. V lost 7 bases and J 9 bases, leaving 18 bases between the germline ends. The DNA for the CDR3 is TGCAGCGAGTTACGGGCCCCAGGGAAAGCTTTCTTT. It encodes CSELRAPGKAFF.

The chain employs TRBV2 and TRBJ2-7, with D perhaps matching TRBD1 (6 bases). The CDR3 totals 13 residues. V was cut by 8 bases and J by 2 bases, with 13 bases left in between. Germline lookup yields CDR1 SNHLY and CDR2 FYNNEI. The CDR3 DNA is TGTGCCAGCCAACAGGGCGAGACCTACGAGCAGTACTTC. Translation: CASQQGETYEQYF. The complete variable domain, with remaining parts taken from reference TRBV2 and TRBJ2-7, reads EPEVTQTPSHQVTQMGQEVILRCVPISNHLYFYWYRQILGQKVEFLVSFYNNEISEKSEIFDDQFSVERPDGSNFTLKIRSTKLEDSAMYFCASQQGETYEQYFGPGTRLTVT.

J is TRBJ2-7 and V is TRBV7-9; 10 bases line up with TRBD1. Germline CDR1 reads SEHNR; CDR2 reads FQNEAQ (reference sequence). The junction had 6 bases not matched to a gene; V was cut back by 4 bases and J by 3 bases. The length of the CDR3 is 15 residues. CDR3 bases: TGTGCCAGCAGCTCTCCGGGACAGGGGAACTACGAGCAGTACTTC. Translated: CASSSPGQGNYEQYF.

This clone was recorded once. V gene TRBV27 combines with J gene TRBJ1-1; a possible D gene is TRBD1 (6 bases). Deletions cut 8 bases from V and 4 bases from J, with 14 bases between. The CDR3 length is 13 residues. CDR1 and CDR2 from the germline V gene are MNHEY and SMNVEV (reference sequence). DNA for the CDR3: TGTGCCAGCGGGTTGGGAGGGGGCACTGAAGCTTTCTTT. Residues: CASGLGGGTEAFF.

The rearrangement links TRBV5-1 to TRBJ2-3; 8 bases map to TRBD2. The CDR3 loop spans 16 amino acids. V shed 2 bases, J shed 6 bases, and the junction held 11 bases outside the gene matches. The germline V gene has CDR1 SGHRS and CDR2 YFSETQ. CDR3 nucleotides: TGCGCCAGCAGCTTATGGGCGGGGGGCCGGGCTGATACGCAGTATTTT. Protein product: CASSLWAGGRADTQYF.

This clone is deemed medium-sized. The CDR3 here is CASSRSQEGGTEAFF. The CDR3 DNA reads TGTGCCAGCAGCCGATCCCAGGAGGGGGGGACTGAAGCTTTCTTT. This chain uses TRBV4-2 with TRBJ1-1, with a possible D match to TRBD1 (6 bases). This CDR3 has 15 residues. In germline, CDR1 is LGHNA, CDR2 YNFKEQ. V was shortened by 4 bases and J by 5 bases, with 17 bases between the two germline ends.

The CDR3 DNA reads as TGTGCCAGCACCCCGGCGGGGGGCTGGAGCAATCAGCCCCAGCATTTT. It encodes CASTPAGGWSNQPQHF. The chain is built from TRBV28 and TRBJ1-5, with a possible D match to TRBD1 (6 bases). The CDR3 is 16 amino acids. V was cut by 7 bases and J by 1 base, with 17 bases left in between. CDR1 is MDHEN and CDR2 is SYDVKM in the germline V gene.

The chain uses TRBV5-1 and TRBJ2-7; D unclear. Deletions cut 0 bases from V and 1 base from J, with 8 bases between. Germline CDR1 reads SGHRS; CDR2 reads YFSETQ. CDR3 length: 14 residues. The CDR3: CASSLGRYSYEQYF. The CDR3 region has the DNA TGCGCCAGCAGCTTGGGTAGATATTCCTACGAGCAGTACTTC.

The genes are TRBV11-2 and TRBJ2-7; D may be TRBD2 (6 bases). The V and J ends lost 5 bases and 3 bases respectively, with 11 bases between them. The CDR3 has 13 residues. Germline CDR1 and CDR2: SGHAT and FQNNGV. CDR3 nucleotide sequence: TGTGCCAGCAGCATGGGACTGAACTACGAGCAGTACTTC. Amino acids: CASSMGLNYEQYF.

The genes are TRBV6-5 and TRBJ1-4; D uncertain. Trimming shortened V by 4 bases and J by 0 bases, and 9 bases separated the two germline ends. The CDR3 sequence is 15 residues long. Looked up from germline, CDR1 is MNHEY and CDR2 is SVGAGI. The CDR3 is CASSSPGATNEKLFF. The CDR3 DNA reads TGTGCCAGCAGTTCCCCAGGCGCAACTAATGAAAAACTGTTTTTT.

This sequence joins TRBV7-8 and TRBJ2-7; TRBD2 aligns across 10 bases. The CDR3 is made up of 15 amino acids. Germline lookup yields CDR1 SGHVS and CDR2 FQNEAQ. The trim removed 6 bases at V and 1 base at J, leaving 6 bases unmatched. The DNA for the CDR3 is TGTGCCAGCAGACCAACTAGCGGGGCATCCTACGAGCAGTACTTC. Protein sequence: CASRPTSGASYEQYF.